Listed here are 6 T cell receptor beta chains from one sample, sequenced in a study of blood T cells in healthy people across ages. Together with a sample-barcoded 5' primer, a J-beta primer mix was included in a second PCR lasting about 7 to 12 cycles. A single record per CDR3 protein comes from TCRdb applying MiXCR to the 5' RACE reads. The sample carries about 650,000 distinct CDR3 sequences, approximately 30% recorded once. The sample comprised blood. The receptor source for this set is an elderly woman in good health.

The sample holds many counts of this clonotype. The chain is built from TRBV5-1 and TRBJ1-6, with D tentatively TRBD1 (5 bases). Trimming pared 4 bases from V and 9 bases from J, leaving 14 bases between. Per germline, CDR1 SGHRS and CDR2 YFSETQ. The CDR3 loop spans 14 amino acids. CDR3 loop: CASSLPGAGSPLHF. CDR3 DNA: TGCGCCAGCAGCCTGCCCGGGGCAGGTTCACCCCTCCACTTT. Full variable domain (remainder filled in from reference TRBV5-1 and TRBJ1-6): KAGVTQTPRYLIKTRGQQVTLSCSPISGHRSVSWYQQTPGQGLQFLFEYFSETQRNKGNFPGRFSGRQFSNSRSEMNVSTLELGDSALYLCASSLPGAGSPLHFGNGTRLTVT.

This clonotype was seen a few times. The genes are TRBV20-1 and TRBJ1-2; D is possibly TRBD1 (5 bases). Germline assignment: CDR1 DFQATT and CDR2 SNEGSKA (reference sequence). The CDR3 runs 12 residues. In nucleotides, the CDR3 is TGCAGGGCTGTGGACACTAACTATGGCTACACCTTC. This gives the protein CRAVDTNYGYTF.

The chain links TRBV20-1 to TRBJ2-3, with a possible D match to TRBD1 (6 bases). V lost 3 bases to trimming and J lost 10 bases, with 11 bases between them. From germline, CDR1 is DFQATT and CDR2 SNEGSKA (reference sequence). CDR3 size: 11 residues. In DNA form, the CDR3 reads TGCAGTGCTAGTCTTAGGGGGTCGCAGTATTTT. Translated: CSASLRGSQYF.

This clonotype has a count of ten or more. The CDR3 is CASSFKQGLRRYF. The CDR3 coding sequence is TGTGCCAGCAGCTTTAAACAGGGTCTAAGGAGGTACTTC. The chain employs TRBV13 and TRBJ2-5; TRBD1 is a possible D gene (6 bases). The V gene's germline CDR1 is PRHDT and CDR2 FYEKMQ (reference sequence). The CDR3 totals 13 residues. The V end lost 3 bases, the J end lost 13 bases, and 18 bases lay between the germline ends.

The sample holds a few counts of this clonotype. The chain links TRBV30 to TRBJ2-7, with D perhaps TRBD2 (6 bases). The V and J ends lost 5 bases and 4 bases respectively, with 15 bases between them. This CDR3 is 13 amino acids long. CDR1 is GTSNPN, CDR2 SVGIG, per germline (reference sequence). The CDR3 reads CAWDTGGRYEQYF. The CDR3, as DNA: TGTGCCTGGGATACCGGGGGTCGATACGAGCAGTACTTC.

V and J are TRBV7-6 and TRBJ1-1; D may be TRBD1 (5 bases). The CDR3 covers 16 residues. Trimming cost V 5 bases and J 0 bases, with 16 bases left between them. Germline CDR1 is SGHVS and CDR2 is FNYEAQ. The DNA of the CDR3 is TGTGCCAGCAGCCCACGGACAAACTCTATGAACACTGAAGCTTTCTTT. This codes for CASSPRTNSMNTEAFF.